This entry lists 23 T cell receptor beta chains sequenced from one sample in a study of T cell repertoires in ileal Crohn's disease (dated by TCRdb to the late 2010s). The method behind the library was the immunoSEQ multiplex PCR assay. TCRdb's version of the immuneACCESS table is confined to in-frame rearrangements and falls short of the full clone set. An unresolved V gene accounts for under half of the shortfall where checked; the remainder is of unknown origin. Present in this sample are about 5,700 clones, over 60% of which were seen just once. The leading ten clones occupy approximately 6.5% of the sample. The time point label for this specimen denotes: proximal margin of the surgical specimen (macroscopically non-inflamed). The sequenced sample was ileal tissue. These TCRs come from an adult with Crohn's disease.

This rearrangement joins TRBV6-4 to TRBJ2-3, with D tentatively TRBD1 (5 bases). This CDR3 is 14 amino acids long. Germline V gene sequence: CDR1 MRHNA, CDR2 SNTAGT. Trimming removed 4 bases from V and 2 bases from J, with 10 bases in between. The CDR3 spells CASSGGRITDTQYF. CDR3 coding DNA: TGTGCCAGCAGTGGGGGCAGAATCACAGATACGCAGTATTTT.

Details on this clone: The junction shows a germline mismatch at one end, possibly a read error. CDR3 in DNA: TGTGCCAGCAGTTTAAAGTTCTGGGACATTCCTGGGAACAATGGGCAGTTCTTC. The encoded protein is CASSLKFWDIPGNNGQFF. V is TRBV27 and J is TRBJ2-1; a possible D gene is TRBD1 (6 bases). Per the germline V gene, CDR1 is MNHEY and CDR2 is SMNVEV (reference sequence). The CDR3 contains 18 residues.

In DNA form, the CDR3 reads TGCACCAGTCCGGGACTATCAGAATACGAGCAGTACTTC. Translated, it gives CTSPGLSEYEQYF. The J gene is TRBJ2-7, the V gene TRBV1; whether TRBD2, the table's D call, matches the DNA was not checked. TRBV1 is a pseudogene locus. This CDR3 contains 13 residues.

The chain couples TRBV6-1 to TRBJ1-4; D gene uncertain. Germline CDR1 MNHNS, CDR2 SASEGT. CDR3 size: 13 residues. V lost 2 bases and J 8 bases, leaving 9 bases between the germline ends. The CDR3 DNA follows: TGTGCCAGCAGTGAAAACGCTGGAGAAAAACTGTTTTTT. Amino acid sequence: CASSENAGEKLFF.

The chain joins TRBV11-2 to TRBJ2-5, with 7 bases lining up with TRBD1. Germline V gene data show CDR1 as SGHAT and CDR2 as FQNNGV. The CDR3 has 13 residues. Losses at the gene ends were 6 bases for V and 5 bases for J; bases not matched to a gene: 6. For the CDR3, the DNA is TGTGCCAGCAGTCTACAGGGGTTGGAGACCCAGTACTTC. Translating it yields CASSLQGLETQYF. The full variable domain, rest sourced from reference TRBV11-2 and TRBJ2-5, is EAGVAQSPRYKIIEKRQSVAFWCNPISGHATLYWYQQILGQGPKLLIQFQNNGVVDDSQLPKDRFSAERLKGVDSTLKIQPAKLEDSAVYLCASSLQGLETQYFGPGTRLLVL.

The chain joins TRBV5-1 to TRBJ2-5; tentative D call: TRBD2 (5 bases). The CDR3 extends over 14 amino acids. The ends were cut back, 3 bases at V and 4 bases at J, with 13 bases in the middle. CDR1 is SGHRS, CDR2 YFSETQ, per germline. The DNA of the CDR3 is TGCGCCAGCAGCTCAACTAGTTTGCGAGAGACCCAGTACTTC. Protein sequence: CASSSTSLRETQYF.

This clone has only one observation. This rearrangement joins TRBV11-2 to TRBJ2-7; 10 positions match TRBD2. The V gene end was trimmed by 1 base and the J gene end by 6 bases; junction bases not matched to a gene: 6. This CDR3 is 15 amino acids long. The germline CDR1 and CDR2 sequences are SGHAT and FQNNGV. The CDR3 here is CASSLGLSGGVEQYF. The CDR3 bases are TGTGCCAGCAGCTTAGGCCTGAGCGGGGGGGTCGAGCAGTACTTC.

The table lists this clone with a few counts. The rearrangement joins TRBV19 to TRBJ1-1, with TRBD1 matching 8 bases. The CDR3 contains 14 residues. After removal of 8 bases from V and 4 bases from J, the junction contained 9 bases not matched to a gene. Per the germline V gene, CDR1 is LNHDA and CDR2 is SQIVND (reference sequence). CDR3 in amino acids: CASALTGEGTEAFF. CDR3 coding DNA: TGTGCCAGTGCATTGACAGGGGAAGGCACTGAAGCTTTCTTT.

The chain employs TRBV30 and TRBJ1-6, with 10 positions matching TRBD1. Losses at the gene ends were 0 bases for V and 10 bases for J; bases not matched to a gene: 6. CDR3 length: 15 amino acids. CDR1 is GTSNPN, CDR2 SVGIG, per germline (reference sequence). CDR3 amino acids: CAWSVGGQGSSPLHF. Written as DNA, the CDR3 is TGTGCCTGGAGTGTGGGGGGACAGGGGTCCTCACCCCTCCACTTT. The complete variable domain, with remaining parts taken from reference TRBV30 and TRBJ1-6, reads SQTIHQWPATLVQPVGSPLSLECTVEGTSNPNLYWYRQAAGRGLQLLFYSVGIGQISSEVPQNLSASRPQDRQFILSSKKLLLSDSGFYLCAWSVGGQGSSPLHFGNGTRLTVT.

The chain combines TRBV6-5 with TRBJ1-2; perhaps TRBD1 as D (5 bases). V lost 7 bases, J lost 3 bases, and 12 bases lay in between. This CDR3 comprises 13 residues. CDR1 and CDR2 from the germline V gene are MNHEY and SVGAGI. The CDR3 DNA reads TGTGCCAGCACCAAGCAAGGGGACTATGGCTACACCTTC. Its protein product is CASTKQGDYGYTF.

This sequence joins TRBV2 and TRBJ2-1; TRBD1 is a possible D gene (5 bases). In germline, CDR1 is SNHLY, CDR2 FYNNEI. This CDR3 is built from 14 residues. Trimming took off 1 base at V and 3 bases at J, with 7 bases between the two ends. The CDR3 DNA reads TGTGCCAGCAGTGAAGGGACATACTACAATGAGCAGTTCTTC. Translation: CASSEGTYYNEQFF.

The chain recombines TRBV4-3 with TRBJ2-6, with D unclear. There are 18 residues in the CDR3. CDR1 is LGHNA, CDR2 YSLEER, per germline. Trimming took 2 bases from V and 0 from J, leaving 14 bases between them. This CDR3 reads CASSQQVSSSSGANVLTF. CDR3 DNA: TGCGCCAGCAGCCAACAGGTTTCCTCTAGCTCTGGGGCCAACGTCCTGACTTTC.

The chain couples TRBV7-2 to TRBJ2-6, with 10 bases identical to TRBD2. The V and J ends lost 6 bases and 0 bases, in that order; junction bases with no gene match: 5. In germline, CDR1 is SGHTA, CDR2 FQGNSA. This CDR3 contains 17 residues. The CDR3 loop reads CASSYSGGNSGANVLTF. CDR3 nucleotides: TGTGCCAGCAGTTATAGCGGGGGGAACTCTGGGGCCAACGTCCTGACTTTC.

This clone came up a few times. The chain links TRBV7-6 to TRBJ2-3, with unresolved D. The V and J ends lost 5 bases and 1 base respectively, with 4 bases between them. CDR1 and CDR2 from the germline V gene are SGHVS and FNYEAQ. This CDR3 spans 12 amino acids. CDR3 nucleotide sequence: TGTGCCAGCAGCCCGGGCACAGATACGCAGTATTTT. Its translation: CASSPGTDTQYF.

The V call is TRBV6-1, the J call TRBJ1-6; TRBD1 might be the D (5 bases). Germline-derived CDR1 and CDR2 are MNHNS and SASEGT. This CDR3 comprises 12 residues. Deletions cut 3 bases from V and 10 bases from J, with 7 bases between. The CDR3 DNA follows: TGTGCCAGCAGTGATTCAGGGTCACCCCTCCACTTT. Its protein product is CASSDSGSPLHF.

CDR3 sequence reads: CASSPRGRGYTF. CDR3 DNA sequence: TGTGCCAGCAGCCCACGGGGGCGTGGCTACACCTTC. V usage is TRBV7-9 and J usage is TRBJ1-2; D is possibly TRBD1 (6 bases). V lost 5 bases, J lost 7 bases, and 11 bases lay in between. In germline, CDR1 is SEHNR, CDR2 FQNEAQ (reference sequence). The CDR3 sequence is 12 residues long.

The V call is TRBV2, the J call TRBJ2-2; TRBD2 matches 7 bases. CDR3 length equals 14 residues. CDR1 and CDR2 from the germline V gene are SNHLY and FYNNEI. The V and J ends lost 7 bases and 6 bases, in that order; junction bases with no gene match: 8. Here the CDR3 DNA reads TGTGCCAGCACCTTAGCGGGTGGGGCCGGGGAGCTGTTTTTT. Translation: CASTLAGGAGELFF.

As to this clone: The sample contains more than one DNA sequence encoding this CDR3. This chain joins TRBV9 and TRBJ1-1; 7 bases map to TRBD1. The J segment lost 5 bases and the V segment lost 0 bases, leaving 7 bases of the junction unmatched. Germline assignment: CDR1 SGDLS and CDR2 YYNGEE. CDR3 length: 15 residues. The chain's CDR3 is CASSVVGGKGTEAFF. The DNA for the CDR3 is TGTGCCAGCAGCGTAGTAGGGGGCAAGGGGACTGAAGCTTTCTTT.

This chain links TRBV12-1 with TRBJ2-2; TRBD2, the D gene given by the table, was not confirmed from the DNA. TRBV12-1 is reported as a pseudogene. The CDR3 loop spans 13 amino acids. CDR3 DNA sequence: TGTGCCAACAAGCGGCCCAACACCGGGGAGCTGTTTTTT. Amino acids: CANKRPNTGELFF.

V and J are TRBV19 and TRBJ2-7; D possibly uses TRBD1 or TRBD2 (5 bases each). Trimming cost V 5 bases and J 3 bases, with 14 bases left between them. The CDR3 length is 14 residues. Germline CDR1 LNHDA, CDR2 SQIVND (reference sequence). The CDR3 region has the DNA TGTGCCAGTAGTGGAACAGGAGGAAGCTACGAGCAGTACTTC. This encodes CASSGTGGSYEQYF.

V usage is TRBV7-6 and J usage is TRBJ2-7; D unresolved. Trimming stripped 1 base from V and 7 bases from J, with 14 bases between. This CDR3 contains 14 residues. Germline values: CDR1 SGHVS, CDR2 FNYEAQ. DNA of the CDR3: TGTGCCAGCAGCTTAGGACTTTCTTCGGGTGAGCAGTACTTC. Its protein product is CASSLGLSSGEQYF.

The CDR3 DNA sequence: TGTGCCATCAGGGCCGGGACTACCCAAGAGACCCAGTACTTC. Translating gives CAIRAGTTQETQYF. The chain employs TRBV10-3 and TRBJ2-5; 7 bases fit TRBD2. V gave up 6 bases and J gave up 1 base; unmatched junction bases: 5. The CDR3 length is 14 residues. The germline gives CDR1 ENHRY, CDR2 SYGVKD.

The rearrangement links TRBV30 to TRBJ2-5, with 7 positions matching TRBD1. CDR1 GTSNPN and CDR2 SVGIG come from the germline V gene (reference sequence). V shed 5 bases and J 5 bases; nucleotides not matched to a gene: 2. The CDR3 totals 11 residues. DNA for the CDR3: TGTGCCTGGGACAGGGCGGAGACCCAGTACTTC. Encoded protein: CAWDRAETQYF.